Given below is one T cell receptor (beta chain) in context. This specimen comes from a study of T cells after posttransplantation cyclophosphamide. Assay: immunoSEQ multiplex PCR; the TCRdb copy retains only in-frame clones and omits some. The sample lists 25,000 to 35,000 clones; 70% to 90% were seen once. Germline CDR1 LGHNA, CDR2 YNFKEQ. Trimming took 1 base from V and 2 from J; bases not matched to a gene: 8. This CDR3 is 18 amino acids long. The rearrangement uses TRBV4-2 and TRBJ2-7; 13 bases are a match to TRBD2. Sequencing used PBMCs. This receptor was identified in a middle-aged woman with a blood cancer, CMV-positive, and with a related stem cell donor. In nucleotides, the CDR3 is TGTGCCAGCAGCCAAGGCTTGTGGGGACTAGCGGGAACCTACGAGCAGTACTTC. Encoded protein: CASSQGLWGLAGTYEQYF.